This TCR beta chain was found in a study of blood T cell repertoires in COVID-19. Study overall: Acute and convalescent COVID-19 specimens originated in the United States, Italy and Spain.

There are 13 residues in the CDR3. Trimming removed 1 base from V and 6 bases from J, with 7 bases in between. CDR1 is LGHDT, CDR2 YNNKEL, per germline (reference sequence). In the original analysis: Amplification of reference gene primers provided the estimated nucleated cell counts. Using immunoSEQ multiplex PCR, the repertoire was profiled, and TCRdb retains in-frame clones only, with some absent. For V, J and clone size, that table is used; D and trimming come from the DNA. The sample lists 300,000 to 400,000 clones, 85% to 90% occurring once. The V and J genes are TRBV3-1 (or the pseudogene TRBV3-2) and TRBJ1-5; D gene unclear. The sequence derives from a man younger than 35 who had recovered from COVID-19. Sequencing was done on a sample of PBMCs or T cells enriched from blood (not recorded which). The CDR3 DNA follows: TGTGCCAGCAGCCAAGGGGAGGGTCAGCCCCAGCATTTT. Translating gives CASSQGEGQPQHF.